Below, one T cell receptor beta chain is given with its context. Its antigen is unidentified. Each CDR3 protein gets one entry after TCRdb re-called the reads with MiXCR. The sample holds 200,000 to 250,000 distinct CDR3 sequences; approximately 22% are singletons and the top ten take 18%. The record originates from a study of T cell repertoires in cytomegalovirus infection. General study findings and limits: The ex vivo response was dominated by HLA-C-restricted CMV-specific TCR beta clonotypes.

V lost 4 bases to trimming and J lost 1 base, with 10 bases between them. In germline, CDR1 is SGHTA, CDR2 FQGTGA. CDR3 length: 14 amino acids. Sequenced input: CD8+ T cells from PBMCs. The receptor was isolated from a human donor in good health (CMV status not recorded). Some clones in this sample may be carry-over from other donors' samples. V and J are TRBV7-3 and TRBJ2-5; D gene unclear. The DNA for the CDR3 is TGTGCCAGCAGCTCCCCCGCTTTCCAAGAGACCCAGTACTTC. This sequence encodes CASSSPAFQETQYF.